One and the same sample provided the 16 T cell receptor beta chains below, sequenced in a study of cytomegalovirus exposure and HLA in healthy donors. A multiplex PCR was run with 60 Vbeta primers and 13 Jbeta primers. Assay: immunoSEQ multiplex PCR; the TCRdb copy retains only in-frame clones and omits some. The profile shows 85,000 to 100,000 clones, about 77% of them singletons. Sequencing input: PBMCs. The source is a woman aged 40-49 years in good health and CMV-seronegative.

The V call is TRBV27, the J call TRBJ2-7; 8 bases line up with TRBD1. The CDR3 has 15 residues. J gave up 6 bases and V 5 bases, and 12 bases lay outside the gene matches. Per the germline V gene, CDR1 is MNHEY and CDR2 is SMNVEV (reference sequence). The CDR3 DNA is TGTGCCAGCAGTATTGGACAGGGAGGTAGCCCCGAGCAGTACTTC. Translating gives CASSIGQGGSPEQYF.

The chain joins TRBV14 to TRBJ2-5, with 9 bases identical to TRBD1. The CDR3 consists of 15 residues. V dropped 4 bases and J dropped 5; count of bases not matched to a gene: 8. Germline-derived CDR1 and CDR2 are SGHDN and FVKESK. CDR3 loop: CASSRNRGPLETQYF. The CDR3 DNA sequence: TGTGCCAGCAGCCGAAACAGGGGGCCATTGGAGACCCAGTACTTC.

This rearrangement joins TRBV4-1 to TRBJ2-7; 7 nucleotides line up with TRBD2. Germline V gene sequence: CDR1 MGHRA, CDR2 YSYEKL. The CDR3 totals 16 residues. V lost 0 bases, J lost 1 base, and 6 bases stayed unmatched. CDR3 sequence: CASSQEGPGGSYEQYF. CDR3 in DNA: TGCGCCAGCAGCCAAGAAGGACCGGGGGGTTCCTACGAGCAGTACTTC.

The rearrangement links TRBV12-5 to TRBJ2-1; 9 nucleotides match TRBD2. Germline V lookup: CDR1 LGHNT, CDR2 FRNRAP. This CDR3 is built from 17 residues. J lost 5 bases, V lost 4 bases, and 12 bases had no gene match. CDR3 coding DNA: TGTGCTAGTGGTTCCCCGGGGGTAAGCGGGGGGAACAATGAGCAGTTCTTC. Protein sequence: CASGSPGVSGGNNEQFF.

This clone was recorded only once. The chain carries TRBV5-1 and TRBJ1-2; TRBD1 aligns across 8 bases. The CDR3 contains 14 residues. The germline V gene has CDR1 SGHRS and CDR2 YFSETQ. The V segment lost 4 bases and the J segment 6 bases; nucleotides outside the gene matches: 8. CDR3 nucleotides: TGCGCCAGCAGCACTCTGGACAGGGTCAATGGCTACACCTTC. Translation: CASSTLDRVNGYTF.

This clone was detected only once. This sequence joins TRBV19 and TRBJ1-3; TRBD1 aligns across 9 bases. The CDR3 length is 18 residues. Germline V gene data show CDR1 as LNHDA and CDR2 as SQIVND (reference sequence). The V and J ends lost 3 bases and 9 bases, in that order; junction bases with no gene match: 18. DNA of the CDR3: TGTGCCAGTAGTATCCGAAACCCCGGGACAGGGCTCCGGGGCACCATATATTTT. Translating it yields CASSIRNPGTGLRGTIYF.

This clone was found once. The CDR3 spells CASSYRQGPNTGELFF. CDR3 DNA: TGTGCCAGCAGCTACCGACAGGGGCCGAACACCGGGGAGCTGTTTTTT. This chain connects TRBV7-9 to TRBJ2-2, with TRBD1 matching 8 bases. This CDR3 spans 16 amino acids. Losses at the gene ends were 4 bases for V and 0 bases for J; bases not matched to a gene: 4. Germline V CDR1 and CDR2: SEHNR, FQNEAQ (reference sequence).

The J gene is TRBJ1-2, the V gene TRBV6-5; no firm D call. The CDR3 is 13 amino acids. Germline CDR1 and CDR2: MNHEY and SVGAGI. Trimming cost V 5 bases and J 1 base, with 8 bases left between them. The CDR3 nucleotides read TGTGCCAGCAGTCAGACACATAACTATGGCTACACCTTC. Translating it yields CASSQTHNYGYTF.

The rearrangement uses TRBV11-2 and TRBJ2-7; TRBD1 matches at 7 bases. Germline loops: CDR1 SGHAT, CDR2 FQNNGV. The CDR3 sequence is 15 residues long. J gave up 2 bases and V 0 bases, and 4 bases lay outside the gene matches. The CDR3 DNA is TGTGCCAGCAGCTTAGAACGGACAGGAGCCTACGAGCAGTACTTC. It yields the protein CASSLERTGAYEQYF.

The chain recombines TRBV7-2 with TRBJ2-2; 8 bases match TRBD2. The V segment lost 5 bases and the J segment 3 bases; nucleotides outside the gene matches: 5. This CDR3 region has 15 residues. The V gene's germline CDR1 is SGHTA and CDR2 FQGNSA. CDR3 amino acids: CASSQTSAYTGELFF. The CDR3 DNA reads TGTGCCAGCAGCCAGACTAGCGCGTACACCGGGGAGCTGTTTTTT.

The chain recombines TRBV5-4 with TRBJ2-7, with D perhaps matching TRBD1 (6 bases). CDR3 size: 15 residues. Germline-derived CDR1 and CDR2 are SGHNT and YYREEE (reference sequence). The V gene lost 4 bases and the J gene lost 3 bases, with 17 bases spanning the gap. Written as DNA, the CDR3 is TGTGCCAGCAGCCCGTCGGGCAGGGGACGCTACGAGCAGTACTTC. Translation: CASSPSGRGRYEQYF.

The count of this clone is one. V and J are TRBV6-1 and TRBJ2-7; 7 positions match TRBD1. The CDR3 length is 15 residues. Per the germline V gene, CDR1 is MNHNS and CDR2 is SASEGT. The trim removed 6 bases at V and 5 bases at J, leaving 13 bases unmatched. CDR3 residues: CASRNRQGSRHEQYF. CDR3 bases: TGTGCCAGCAGAAATCGACAGGGTTCGAGGCACGAGCAGTACTTC.

The chain recombines TRBV9 with TRBJ1-4; 11 nucleotides align to TRBD1. CDR3 length equals 14 residues. CDR1 and CDR2 (germline): SGDLS, YYNGEE. The V segment lost 4 bases and the J segment 7 bases; nucleotides outside the gene matches: 3. The CDR3 is CASSYGTGGEKLFF. CDR3 sequence (DNA): TGTGCCAGCAGCTACGGGACAGGGGGTGAAAAACTGTTTTTT. The complete variable domain, with remaining parts taken from reference TRBV9 and TRBJ1-4, reads DSGVTQTPKHLITATGQRVTLRCSPRSGDLSVYWYQQSLDQGLQFLIQYYNGEERAKGNILERFSAQQFPDLHSELNLSSLELGDSALYFCASSYGTGGEKLFFGSGTQLSVL.

The chain carries TRBV27 and TRBJ1-1; 7 bases match TRBD1. J was trimmed by 0 bases and V by 5 bases; bases with no gene match: 6. Germline loops: CDR1 MNHEY, CDR2 SMNVEV (reference sequence). The CDR3 consists of 15 residues. CDR3 coding DNA: TGTGCCAGCAGTCCACAGGGGACGCTGAACACTGAAGCTTTCTTT. It translates to CASSPQGTLNTEAFF.

The chain links TRBV7-9 to TRBJ1-6, with D possibly matching TRBD1 (5 bases). Per germline, CDR1 SEHNR and CDR2 FQNEAQ (reference sequence). The germline V and J ends were trimmed by 1 base and 9 bases, with 16 bases remaining between them. The CDR3 contains 16 residues. This chain's CDR3 is CASSLETIGGGSPLHF. The CDR3 nucleotides are TGTGCCAGCAGCTTAGAGACCATTGGGGGGGGTTCACCCCTCCACTTT.

The rearrangement links TRBV5-8 to TRBJ1-1; D possibly corresponds to TRBD1 (6 bases). Germline-derived CDR1 and CDR2 are SGHTS and YDEGEE. Trimming left V 0 bases short and J 5 bases short, with 11 bases between. CDR3 length equals 14 residues. CDR3 sequence reads: CASSLVQGGTEAFF. CDR3 nucleotides: TGTGCCAGCAGCTTGGTACAGGGTGGTACTGAAGCTTTCTTT.